This section outlines one TCR beta chain sequence together with its context. The antigen remains unidentified. These data come from a study of cytomegalovirus exposure and HLA in healthy donors. Notes on the study in general: A further, later analysis showed that HLA-associated TCR beta chains (compared with equally common others) were more clonally expanded.

Germline CDR1 is MDHEN and CDR2 is SYDVKM. The CDR3 is made up of 15 amino acids. V was clipped by 2 bases and J by 5 bases; unmatched bases: 8. Researchers ran the PCR with 60 Vbeta and 13 Jbeta primers. The repertoire was sequenced with immunoSEQ multiplex PCR; TCRdb's copy has only in-frame clones and lacks some. The repertoire includes some 140,000 clones, around 75% of them detected once, and approximately 8% sits in the top ten. The chain couples TRBV28 to TRBJ2-7; 8 bases line up with TRBD2. Sequenced material: PBMCs. The clonotype was recovered from a man aged 25-40 years in good health and CMV-seropositive. CDR3 in amino acids: CASSLSGSGFDEQYF. The CDR3 nucleotides read TGTGCCAGCAGTTTAAGCGGGAGCGGGTTCGACGAGCAGTACTTC.